The clone carrying this T cell receptor beta chain was counted once. A read error may explain this, as a much larger clone is one base away. This record comes from a study of T cells in Graves' hyperthyroidism and ophthalmopathy. The CDR3 extends over 18 amino acids. The germline V gene encodes CDR1 MNHEY and CDR2 SVGAGI. Authors of the study amplified TCR beta CDR3 regions from RNA transcripts. The study used the HTBI primer set for a first-round RT-PCR of the TCR CDR3. TCRdb itself ran the multiplex PCR reads through MiXCR, one entry per CDR3 protein. This table has approximately 510,000 distinct CDR3 sequences, approximately 49% appearing once.

Sequencing was carried out using peripheral blood or thyroid tissue (not recorded which). V is TRBV6-5 and J is TRBJ2-6, with D possibly being TRBD1 or TRBD2 (5 bases each). The TCR originated in an adult woman with Graves' disease, either hyperthyroidism or ophthalmopathy (not recorded which). CDR3 sequence: CAISYFSGTHSGANVLTF. In DNA, the CDR3 is TGTGCCATCAGTTACTTCTCGGGGACCCACTCTGGGGCCAACGTCCTGACTTTC.